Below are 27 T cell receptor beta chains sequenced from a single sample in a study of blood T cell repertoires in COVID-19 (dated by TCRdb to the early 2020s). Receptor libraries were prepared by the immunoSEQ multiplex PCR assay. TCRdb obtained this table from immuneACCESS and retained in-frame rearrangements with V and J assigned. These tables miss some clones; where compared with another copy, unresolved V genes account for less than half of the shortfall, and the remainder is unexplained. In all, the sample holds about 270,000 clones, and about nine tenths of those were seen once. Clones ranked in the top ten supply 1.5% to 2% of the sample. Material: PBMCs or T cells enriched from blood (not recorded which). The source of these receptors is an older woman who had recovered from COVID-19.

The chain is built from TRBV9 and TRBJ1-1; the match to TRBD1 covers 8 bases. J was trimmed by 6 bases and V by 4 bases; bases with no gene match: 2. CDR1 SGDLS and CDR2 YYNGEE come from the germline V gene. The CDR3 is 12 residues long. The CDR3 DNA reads TGTGCCAGCAGCCCAGGGGGCTCTGAAGCTTTCTTT. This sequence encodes CASSPGGSEAFF.

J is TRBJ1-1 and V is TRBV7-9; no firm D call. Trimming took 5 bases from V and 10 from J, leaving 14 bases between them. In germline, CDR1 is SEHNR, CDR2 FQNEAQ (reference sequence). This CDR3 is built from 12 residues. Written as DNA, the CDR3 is TGTGCCAGCAGCGATGAGGGCCCTTTAGCTTTCTTT. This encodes CASSDEGPLAFF.

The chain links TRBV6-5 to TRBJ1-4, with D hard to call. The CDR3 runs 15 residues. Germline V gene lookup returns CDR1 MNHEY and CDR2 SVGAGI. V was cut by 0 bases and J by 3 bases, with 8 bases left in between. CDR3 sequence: CASSYSVTANEKLFF. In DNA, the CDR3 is TGTGCCAGCAGTTACTCGGTTACGGCTAATGAAAAACTGTTTTTT.

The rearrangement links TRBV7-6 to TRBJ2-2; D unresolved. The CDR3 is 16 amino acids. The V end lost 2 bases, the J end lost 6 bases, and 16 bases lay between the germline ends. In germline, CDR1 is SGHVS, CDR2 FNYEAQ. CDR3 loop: CASSLFIGRNSGELFF. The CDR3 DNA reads TGTGCCAGCAGCTTATTCATCGGCAGGAATTCCGGGGAGCTGTTTTTT.

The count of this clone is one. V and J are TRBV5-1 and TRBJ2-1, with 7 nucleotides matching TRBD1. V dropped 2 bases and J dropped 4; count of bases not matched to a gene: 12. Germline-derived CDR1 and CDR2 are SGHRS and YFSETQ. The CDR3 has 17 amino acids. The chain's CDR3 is CASSLKPTGVGYNEQFF. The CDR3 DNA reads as TGCGCCAGCAGCTTAAAACCTACAGGGGTAGGTTACAATGAGCAGTTCTTC. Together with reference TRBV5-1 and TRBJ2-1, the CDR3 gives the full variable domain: KAGVTQTPRYLIKTRGQQVTLSCSPISGHRSVSWYQQTPGQGLQFLFEYFSETQRNKGNFPGRFSGRQFSNSRSEMNVSTLELGDSALYLCASSLKPTGVGYNEQFFGPGTRLTVL.

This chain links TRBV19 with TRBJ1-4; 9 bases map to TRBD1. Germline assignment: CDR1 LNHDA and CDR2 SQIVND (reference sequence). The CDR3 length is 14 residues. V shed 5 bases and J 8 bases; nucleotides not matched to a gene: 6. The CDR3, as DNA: TGTGCCAGTAGTTTGGGACAGGGCGAGGAAAAACTGTTTTTT. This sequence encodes CASSLGQGEEKLFF.

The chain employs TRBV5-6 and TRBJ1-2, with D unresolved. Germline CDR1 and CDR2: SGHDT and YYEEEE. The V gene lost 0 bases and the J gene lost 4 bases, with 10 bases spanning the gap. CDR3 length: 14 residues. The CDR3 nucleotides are TGTGCCAGCAGCTTGGTAGGAGAGAGCTATGGCTACACCTTC. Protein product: CASSLVGESYGYTF.

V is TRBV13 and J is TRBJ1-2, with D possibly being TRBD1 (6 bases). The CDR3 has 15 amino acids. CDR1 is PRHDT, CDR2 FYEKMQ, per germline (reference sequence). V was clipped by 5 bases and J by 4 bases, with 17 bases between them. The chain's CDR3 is CASSKRTATFYGYTF. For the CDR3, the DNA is TGTGCCAGCAGCAAGCGGACAGCTACCTTCTATGGCTACACCTTC.

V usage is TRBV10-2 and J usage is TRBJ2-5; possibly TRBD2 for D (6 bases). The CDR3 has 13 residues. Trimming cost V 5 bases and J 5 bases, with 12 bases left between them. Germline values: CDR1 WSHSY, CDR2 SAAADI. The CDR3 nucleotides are TGCGCCAGCAGTACGGGGGTAGGGGAGACCCAGTACTTC. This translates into CASSTGVGETQYF.

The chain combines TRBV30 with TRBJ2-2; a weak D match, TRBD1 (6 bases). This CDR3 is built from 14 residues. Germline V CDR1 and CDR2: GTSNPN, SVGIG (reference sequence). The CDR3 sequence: CASGRGPNTGELFF. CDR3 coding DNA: TGTGCGAGTGGCAGGGGACCGAACACCGGGGAGCTGTTTTTT.

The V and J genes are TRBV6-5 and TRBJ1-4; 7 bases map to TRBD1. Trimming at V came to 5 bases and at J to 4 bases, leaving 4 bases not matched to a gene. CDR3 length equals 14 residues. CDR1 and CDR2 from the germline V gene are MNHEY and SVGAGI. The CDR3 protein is CASSKQGSNEKLFF. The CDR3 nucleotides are TGTGCCAGCAGTAAACAGGGGAGTAATGAAAAACTGTTTTTT.

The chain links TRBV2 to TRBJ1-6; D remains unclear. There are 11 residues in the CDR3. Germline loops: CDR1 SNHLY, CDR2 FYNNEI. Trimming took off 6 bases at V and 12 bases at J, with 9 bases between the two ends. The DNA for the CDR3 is TGTGCCAGCAGGGCGGCGGGACCCCTCCACTTT. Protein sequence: CASRAAGPLHF.

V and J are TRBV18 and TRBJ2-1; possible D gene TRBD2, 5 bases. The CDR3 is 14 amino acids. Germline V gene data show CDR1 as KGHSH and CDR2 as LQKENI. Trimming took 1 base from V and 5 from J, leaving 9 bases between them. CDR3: CASSPQDGDNEQFF. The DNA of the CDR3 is TGTGCCAGCTCACCACAAGACGGGGACAATGAGCAGTTCTTC.

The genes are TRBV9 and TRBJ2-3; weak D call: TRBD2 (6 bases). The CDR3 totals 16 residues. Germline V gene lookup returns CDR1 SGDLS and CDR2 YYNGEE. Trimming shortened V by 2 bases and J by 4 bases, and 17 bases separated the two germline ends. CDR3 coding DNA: TGTGCCAGCAGCGTGGGGCTACCCACGGGGGCAGATACGCAGTATTTT. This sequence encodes CASSVGLPTGADTQYF.

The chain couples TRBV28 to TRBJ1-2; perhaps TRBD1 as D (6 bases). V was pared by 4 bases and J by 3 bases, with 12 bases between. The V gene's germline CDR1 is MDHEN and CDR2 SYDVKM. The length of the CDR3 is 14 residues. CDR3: CASSWGRGDYGYTF. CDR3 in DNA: TGTGCCAGCAGTTGGGGGCGGGGGGACTATGGCTACACCTTC.

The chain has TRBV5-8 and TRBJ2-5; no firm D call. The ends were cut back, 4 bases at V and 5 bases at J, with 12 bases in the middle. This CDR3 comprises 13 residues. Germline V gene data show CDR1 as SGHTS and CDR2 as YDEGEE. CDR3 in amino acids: CASSLSRRETQYF. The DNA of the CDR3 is TGTGCCAGCAGCCTTAGTCGGCGGGAGACCCAGTACTTC.

The CDR3 nucleotides are TGCAGCGCTCCTAGGTCCGGGGAGCTGTTTTTT. The encoded protein is CSAPRSGELFF. The chain uses TRBV29-1 and TRBJ2-2; D gene ambiguous. Germline CDR1 is SQVTM and CDR2 is ANQGSEA. CDR3 length: 11 residues. V lost 7 bases to trimming and J lost 6 bases, with 9 bases between them.

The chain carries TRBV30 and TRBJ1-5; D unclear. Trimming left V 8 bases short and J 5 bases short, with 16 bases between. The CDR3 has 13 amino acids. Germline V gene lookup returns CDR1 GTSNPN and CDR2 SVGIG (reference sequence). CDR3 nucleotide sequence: TGTGCCGGGCACCTTAGTCCCTATCAGCCCCAGCATTTT. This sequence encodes CAGHLSPYQPQHF.

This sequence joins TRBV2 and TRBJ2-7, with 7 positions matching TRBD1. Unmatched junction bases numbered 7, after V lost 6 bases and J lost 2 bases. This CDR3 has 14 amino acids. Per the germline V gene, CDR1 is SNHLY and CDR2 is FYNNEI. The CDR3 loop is CASRVGTEPYEQYF. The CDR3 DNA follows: TGTGCCAGCAGGGTAGGGACAGAGCCCTACGAGCAGTACTTC.

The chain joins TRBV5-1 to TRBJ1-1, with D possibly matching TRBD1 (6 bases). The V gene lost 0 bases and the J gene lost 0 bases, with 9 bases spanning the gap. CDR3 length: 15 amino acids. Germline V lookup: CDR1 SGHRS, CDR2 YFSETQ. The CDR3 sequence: CASSLGAGVNTEAFF. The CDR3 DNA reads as TGCGCCAGCAGCTTGGGGGCAGGGGTGAACACTGAAGCTTTCTTT.

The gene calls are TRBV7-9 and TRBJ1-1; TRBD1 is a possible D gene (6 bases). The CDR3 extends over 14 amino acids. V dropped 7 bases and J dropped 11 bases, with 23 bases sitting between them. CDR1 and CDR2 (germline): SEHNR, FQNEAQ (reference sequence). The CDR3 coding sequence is TGTGCCAGCATCTCAGGGGCACCTAAAAGCAGCGCTTTCTTT. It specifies CASISGAPKSSAFF.

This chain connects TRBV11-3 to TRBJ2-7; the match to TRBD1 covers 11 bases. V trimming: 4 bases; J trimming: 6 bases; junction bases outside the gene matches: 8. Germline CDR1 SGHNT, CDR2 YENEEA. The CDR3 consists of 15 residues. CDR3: CASSYRRGTGGEQYF. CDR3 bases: TGTGCCAGCAGCTATCGGCGGGGGACAGGGGGCGAGCAGTACTTC.

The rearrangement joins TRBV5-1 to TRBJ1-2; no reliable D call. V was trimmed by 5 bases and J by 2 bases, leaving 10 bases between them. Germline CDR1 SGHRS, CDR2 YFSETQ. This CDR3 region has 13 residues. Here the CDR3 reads CASRAAENYGYTF. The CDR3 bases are TGCGCCAGCAGGGCGGCGGAGAACTATGGCTACACCTTC.

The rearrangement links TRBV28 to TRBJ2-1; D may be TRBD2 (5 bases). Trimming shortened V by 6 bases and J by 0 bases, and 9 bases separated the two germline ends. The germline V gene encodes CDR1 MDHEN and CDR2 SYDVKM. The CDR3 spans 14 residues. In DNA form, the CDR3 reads TGTGCCAGCAGGGTGGGAGACTCCTACAATGAGCAGTTCTTC. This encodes CASRVGDSYNEQFF.

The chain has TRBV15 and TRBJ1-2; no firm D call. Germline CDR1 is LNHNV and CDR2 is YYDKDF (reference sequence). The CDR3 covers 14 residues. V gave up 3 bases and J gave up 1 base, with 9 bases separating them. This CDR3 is CATSSKRVNYGYTF. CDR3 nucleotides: TGTGCCACCAGCAGTAAACGGGTTAACTATGGCTACACCTTC.

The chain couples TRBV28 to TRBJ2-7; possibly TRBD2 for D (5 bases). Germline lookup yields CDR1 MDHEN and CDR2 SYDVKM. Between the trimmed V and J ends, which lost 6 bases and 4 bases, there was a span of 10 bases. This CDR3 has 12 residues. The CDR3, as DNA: TGTGCCAGCAGGCTGGGAGATTACGAGCAGTACTTC. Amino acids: CASRLGDYEQYF.

The CDR3 sequence is CASSTGGFNEKLFF. The CDR3 DNA reads as TGTGCCAGCAGTACAGGGGGGTTCAATGAAAAACTGTTTTTT. V and J are TRBV28 and TRBJ1-4; 8 bases are shared with TRBD1. Germline CDR1 reads MDHEN; CDR2 reads SYDVKM. This CDR3 spans 14 amino acids. V lost 5 bases and J lost 5; bases outside the gene matches: 4.